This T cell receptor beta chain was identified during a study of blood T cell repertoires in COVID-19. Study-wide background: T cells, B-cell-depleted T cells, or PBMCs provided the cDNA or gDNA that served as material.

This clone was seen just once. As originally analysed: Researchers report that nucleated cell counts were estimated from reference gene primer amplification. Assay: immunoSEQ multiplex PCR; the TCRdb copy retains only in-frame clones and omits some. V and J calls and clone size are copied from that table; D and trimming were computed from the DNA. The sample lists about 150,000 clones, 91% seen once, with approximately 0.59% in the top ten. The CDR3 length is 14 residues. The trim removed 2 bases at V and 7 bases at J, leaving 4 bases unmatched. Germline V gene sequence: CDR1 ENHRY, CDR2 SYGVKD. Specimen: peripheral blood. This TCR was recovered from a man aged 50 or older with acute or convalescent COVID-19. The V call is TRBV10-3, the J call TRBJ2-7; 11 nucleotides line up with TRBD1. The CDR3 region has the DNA TGTGCCATCAGTGAGGGACAGGGGGCTGGGGAGCAGTACTTC. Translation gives CAISEGQGAGEQYF.